This T cell receptor (beta chain) stems from a study of blood T cell repertoires in COVID-19. Turning to the study itself: There were acute and convalescent COVID-19 samples, and they came from the United States, Italy and Spain. PBMCs, B-cell-depleted T cells, or T cells provided the cDNA or gDNA that made up the material.

Only in-frame clones appear in the TCRdb table, and some are missing; sequencing was by immunoSEQ multiplex PCR. Of around 390,000 clones listed, just under 90% are singletons. The participants were between about 18 and 89 years old and came from roughly 25 US areas. Grouping used clinical history reported by participants in a survey and questionnaire. In its sample, this clone was seen once. Sequencing input: PBMCs or T cells enriched from blood (not recorded which). The sequence was collected from a woman aged 45-59 years who had recovered from COVID-19.

The CDR3 sequence: CASSLALASGGSGADTQYF. CDR3 DNA: TGCGCCAGCAGCTTGGCCTTGGCTAGCGGGGGGAGTGGGGCAGATACGCAGTATTTT. This chain uses TRBV5-1 with TRBJ2-3, with 11 bases identical to TRBD2. Germline V gene lookup returns CDR1 SGHRS and CDR2 YFSETQ. Trimming at V came to 0 bases and at J to 4 bases, leaving 13 bases not matched to a gene. This CDR3 has 19 amino acids.